Listed below are T cell receptor beta chains from one sample, sequenced in a study of blood T cell repertoires in COVID-19. TCRdb's copy holds only in-frame clones and misses some; the assay was immunoSEQ multiplex PCR. The repertoire holds a few hundred thousand clones, with 88% as singletons. The sample consisted of peripheral blood. These receptors were collected from a man aged 18-30 years with active or convalescent COVID-19. Each CDR3 is given with its conserved first and last residue. The D gene is left open where the match is weak. A clone size is listed for some rows: how often the clone was seen (once, few, many), or a class if it is expanded.

abundance	j_gene	d_gene	v_gene	CDR3nt	CDR3aa
once	TRBJ1-4	.	TRBV6-1	TGTGCCAGCAGTGAAGATTCGGTGGCAACTAATGAAAAACTGTTTTTT	CASSEDSVATNEKLFF
.	TRBJ1-5	.	TRBV6-5	TGTGCCAGCAGTAACAGAATTAATCAGCCCCAGCATTTT	CASSNRINQPQHF
.	TRBJ2-2	TRBD1	TRBV27	TGTGCCAGCAGTTTATCGAAATGGGACAGCTCTGCCGGGGAGCTGTTTTTT	CASSLSKWDSSAGELFF
.	TRBJ1-1	.	TRBV12-3/TRBV12-4	TGTGCCAGCAGCTCCAGGACAGAAGCTTTCTTT	CASSSRTEAFF
.	TRBJ1-1	.	TRBV11-2	TGTGCCAGCAGCTGGACAGACACTGAAGCTTTCTTT	CASSWTDTEAFF
.	TRBJ2-1	TRBD2	TRBV7-6	TGTGCCAGCAGCGCCGGGACTAGCGGGGGGGAAAATGAGCAGTTCTTC	CASSAGTSGGENEQFF
.	TRBJ2-3	.	TRBV2	TGTGCCAGCAGAGATCGTCGGGAGAGCACAGATACGCAGTATTTT	CASRDRRESTDTQYF
.	TRBJ2-7	.	TRBV2	TGTGCCAGCCAGAATACCTACGAGCAGTACTTC	CASQNTYEQYF
once	TRBJ2-7	TRBD2	TRBV7-3	TGTGCCAGCAGCTTAGAGCGGGGGAACTACGAGCAGTACTTC	CASSLERGNYEQYF
.	TRBJ1-1	.	TRBV11-2	TGTGCCAGCAGCTTCGGGGTCACTGAAGCTTTCTTT	CASSFGVTEAFF
.	TRBJ1-2	.	TRBV7-3	TGTGCCAGCGGTGGACAGCCTAACTATGGCTACACCTTC	CASGGQPNYGYTF
.	TRBJ2-1	TRBD1	TRBV5-4	TGTGCCAGCAGCTTGTACATCGGACAGGCTGACAATGAGCAGTTCTTC	CASSLYIGQADNEQFF
.	TRBJ2-1	.	TRBV10-2	TGCGCCAGCAGCGACAGTGGGACTCCTACGGTCGATGAGCAGTTCTTC	CASSDSGTPTVDEQFF
.	TRBJ1-2	TRBD1	TRBV19	TGTGCCAGTAGCCCGGGACAGAACTATGGCTACACCTTC	CASSPGQNYGYTF
.	TRBJ1-5	TRBD1	TRBV7-3	TGTGCCAGCAGCTTGACAGGGGATCAGCCCCAGCATTTT	CASSLTGDQPQHF
.	TRBJ1-4	.	TRBV4-3	TGCGCCAGCAGCCAAGACAGGGATGGAAATGAAAAACTGTTTTTT	CASSQDRDGNEKLFF
few	TRBJ1-1	.	TRBV6-5	TGTGCCAGCAGTAGGACGGCGGGGCTGTCTTTCTTT	CASSRTAGLSFF
.	TRBJ1-1	.	TRBV5-1	TGCGCCAGCAGCATCGACAGGAAGAACACTGAAGCTTTCTTT	CASSIDRKNTEAFF
few	TRBJ2-1	.	TRBV5-1	TGCGCCAGCAGCTCGACTTCGACCTACAATGAGCAGTTCTTC	CASSSTSTYNEQFF
.	TRBJ1-5	.	TRBV2	TGTGCCAGCAGTGAAACAGCGGTTAGCAATCAGCCCCAGCATTTT	CASSETAVSNQPQHF
.	TRBJ2-1	.	TRBV5-1	TGCGCCAGCAGCTTGGGGGTCGGACACTACAATGAGCAGTTCTTC	CASSLGVGHYNEQFF
.	TRBJ1-5	TRBD1	TRBV2	TGTGCCAGCGGCGACAGGGCGTGGGTCGGTCAGCCCCAGCATTTT	CASGDRAWVGQPQHF
once	TRBJ1-6	TRBD1	TRBV4-1	TGCGCCAGCAGCCAAGTTTGGGACAGTCCTTATTCACCCCTCCACTTT	CASSQVWDSPYSPLHF
.	TRBJ2-3	TRBD1	TRBV5-6	TGTGCCAGCACCCACGGACAGGGCACAGATACGCAGTATTTT	CASTHGQGTDTQYF